There are many counts of the clone carrying this T cell receptor (beta chain). The antigen remains unidentified. The TCR beta CDR3 regions underwent amplification from RNA transcripts. An initial RT-PCR round employing HTBI primers preceded a second-round multiplex PCR. TCRdb reprocessed the multiplex PCR reads via MiXCR and lists one record per CDR3 protein. The top ten clones hold 11% of a sample with approximately 1.2 million distinct CDR3 sequences, roughly 35% of them seen once. This entry is derived from a study of Graves' ophthalmopathy and Graves' hyperthyroidism. Overall study findings and caveats: Blood contained most expanded thyroid clonotypes exceeding 0.001 frequency. From stable hyperthyroidism, ophthalmopathy was separated by a 13-signature model with just under 90% sensitivity and over 70% specificity. The model predicted progression of ophthalmopathy with a sensitivity of roughly 66%, and its specificity was 72.22%.

Trimming removed 9 bases from V and 8 bases from J; junction bases left unmatched: 10. The CDR3 extends over 13 amino acids. CDR1 is SEHNR, CDR2 FQNEAQ, per germline (reference sequence). The chain recombines TRBV7-9 with TRBJ1-2; 9 bases are shared with TRBD1. This receptor was identified in an adult man with Graves' hyperthyroidism. Sequenced: peripheral blood or thyroid tissue (not recorded which). CDR3 residues: CASPGQGTEGYTF. CDR3 coding DNA: TGTGCCAGTCCGGGACAGGGTACGGAAGGCTACACCTTC.